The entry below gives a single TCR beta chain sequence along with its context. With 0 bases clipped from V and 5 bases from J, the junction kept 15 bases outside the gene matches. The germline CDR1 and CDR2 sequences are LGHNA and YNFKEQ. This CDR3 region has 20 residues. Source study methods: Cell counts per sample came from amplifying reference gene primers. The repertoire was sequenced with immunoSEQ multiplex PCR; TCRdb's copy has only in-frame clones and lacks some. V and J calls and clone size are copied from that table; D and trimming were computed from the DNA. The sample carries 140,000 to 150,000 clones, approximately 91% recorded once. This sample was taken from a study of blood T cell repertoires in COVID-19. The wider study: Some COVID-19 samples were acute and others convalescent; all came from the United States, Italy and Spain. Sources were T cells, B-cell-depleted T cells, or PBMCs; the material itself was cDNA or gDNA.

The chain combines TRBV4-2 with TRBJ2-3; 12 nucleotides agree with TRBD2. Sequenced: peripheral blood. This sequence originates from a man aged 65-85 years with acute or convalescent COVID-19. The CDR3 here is CASSQDPSTSGGVGEDTQYF. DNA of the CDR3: TGTGCCAGCAGCCAAGACCCCTCGACTAGCGGGGGCGTCGGGGAAGATACGCAGTATTTT.